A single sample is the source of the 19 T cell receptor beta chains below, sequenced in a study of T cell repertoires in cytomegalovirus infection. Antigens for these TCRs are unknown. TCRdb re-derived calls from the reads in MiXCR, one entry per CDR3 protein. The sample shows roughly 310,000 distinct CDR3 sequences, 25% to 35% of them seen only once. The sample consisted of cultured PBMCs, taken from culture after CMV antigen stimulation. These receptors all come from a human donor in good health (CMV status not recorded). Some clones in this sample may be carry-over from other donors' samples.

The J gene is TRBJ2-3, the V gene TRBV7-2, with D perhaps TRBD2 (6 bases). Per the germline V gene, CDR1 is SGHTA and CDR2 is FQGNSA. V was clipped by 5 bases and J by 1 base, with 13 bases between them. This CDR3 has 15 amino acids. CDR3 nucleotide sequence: TGTGCCAGCAGCCCCCGGCGGGAACGCACAGATACGCAGTATTTT. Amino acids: CASSPRRERTDTQYF.

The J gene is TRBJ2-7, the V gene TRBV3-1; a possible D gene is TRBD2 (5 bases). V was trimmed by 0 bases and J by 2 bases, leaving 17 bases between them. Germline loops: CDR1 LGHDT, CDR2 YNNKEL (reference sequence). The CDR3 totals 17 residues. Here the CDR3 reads CASSQETRVGYAYEQYF. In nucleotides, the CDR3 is TGTGCCAGCAGCCAAGAGACGAGGGTAGGATATGCCTACGAGCAGTACTTC.

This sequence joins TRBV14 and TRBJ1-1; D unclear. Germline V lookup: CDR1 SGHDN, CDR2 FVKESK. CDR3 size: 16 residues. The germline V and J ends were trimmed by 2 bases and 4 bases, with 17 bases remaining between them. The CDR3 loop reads CASSQNKGFRSTEAFF. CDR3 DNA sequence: TGTGCCAGCAGCCAAAATAAGGGCTTCAGGAGCACTGAAGCTTTCTTT. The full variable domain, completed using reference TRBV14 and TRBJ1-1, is EAGVTQFPSHSVIEKGQTVTLRCDPISGHDNLYWYRRVMGKEIKFLLHFVKESKQDESGMPNNRFLAERTGGTYSTLKVQPAELEDSGVYFCASSQNKGFRSTEAFFGQGTRLTVV.

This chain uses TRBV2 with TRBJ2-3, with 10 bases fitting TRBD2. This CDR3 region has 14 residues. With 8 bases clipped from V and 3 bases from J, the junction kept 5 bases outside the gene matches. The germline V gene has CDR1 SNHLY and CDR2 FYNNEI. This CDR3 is CASPGLALTDTQYF. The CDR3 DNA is TGTGCCAGCCCGGGACTAGCGTTGACAGATACGCAGTATTTT.

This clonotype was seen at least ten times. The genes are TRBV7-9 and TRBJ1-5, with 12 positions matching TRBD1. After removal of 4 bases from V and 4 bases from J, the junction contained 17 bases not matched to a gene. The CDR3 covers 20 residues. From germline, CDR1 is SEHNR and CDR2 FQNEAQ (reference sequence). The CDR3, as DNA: TGTGCCAGCAGCTGGGCCGGGACAGGGGGCTGGGATTACCTTAATCAGCCCCAGCATTTT. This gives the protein CASSWAGTGGWDYLNQPQHF.

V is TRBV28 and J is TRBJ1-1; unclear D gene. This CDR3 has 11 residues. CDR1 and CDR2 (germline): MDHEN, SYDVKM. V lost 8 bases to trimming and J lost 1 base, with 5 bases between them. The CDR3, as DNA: TGTGCCAGCTACTCGAACACTGAAGCTTTCTTT. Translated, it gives CASYSNTEAFF.

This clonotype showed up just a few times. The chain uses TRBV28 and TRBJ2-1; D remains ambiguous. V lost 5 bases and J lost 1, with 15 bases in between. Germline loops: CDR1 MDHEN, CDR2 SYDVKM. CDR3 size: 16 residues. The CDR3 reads CASSGADTRSYNEQFF. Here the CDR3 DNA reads TGTGCCAGCAGTGGCGCCGATACCCGATCCTACAATGAGCAGTTCTTC.

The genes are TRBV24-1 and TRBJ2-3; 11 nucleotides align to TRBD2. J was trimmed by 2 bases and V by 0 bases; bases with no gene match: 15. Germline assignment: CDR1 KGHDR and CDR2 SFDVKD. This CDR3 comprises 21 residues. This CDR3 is CATSDLRSSGRIDSITDTQYF. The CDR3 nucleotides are TGTGCCACCAGTGATTTGCGGTCTAGCGGGAGGATTGATTCCATCACAGATACGCAGTATTTT.

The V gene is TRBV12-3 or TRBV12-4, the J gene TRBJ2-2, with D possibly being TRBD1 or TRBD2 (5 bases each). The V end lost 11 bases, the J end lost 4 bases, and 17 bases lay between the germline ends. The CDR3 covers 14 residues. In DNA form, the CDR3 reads TGTGCCGGGAAAAGGGACCGCGCCACCGGGGAGCTGTTTTTT. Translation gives CAGKRDRATGELFF.

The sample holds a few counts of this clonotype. The CDR3 DNA follows: TGTGCCAGCAGCTTCCCCCTCGGACAGGGATTAACTGAAGCTTTCTTT. As protein: CASSFPLGQGLTEAFF. The chain couples TRBV7-9 to TRBJ1-1; 8 positions agree with TRBD1. V gave up 3 bases and J gave up 5 bases; unmatched junction bases: 11. CDR3 length: 16 residues. The germline gives CDR1 SEHNR, CDR2 FQNEAQ (reference sequence). Drawing the rest from reference TRBV7-9 and TRBJ1-1, the complete variable domain is DTGVSQNPRHKITKRGQNVTFRCDPISEHNRLYWYRQTLGQGPEFLTYFQNEAQLEKSRLLSDRFSAERPKGSFSTLEIQRTEQGDSAMYLCASSFPLGQGLTEAFFGQGTRLTVV.

The CDR3 coding sequence is TGTGCCAGCAGCTTATATCAGCAACCGGCGGGAAACACCATATATTTT. It specifies CASSLYQQPAGNTIYF. V and J are TRBV11-2 and TRBJ1-3; D remains ambiguous. The V gene's germline CDR1 is SGHAT and CDR2 FQNNGV. Trimming stripped 2 bases from V and 4 bases from J, with 15 bases between. CDR3 length equals 16 residues.

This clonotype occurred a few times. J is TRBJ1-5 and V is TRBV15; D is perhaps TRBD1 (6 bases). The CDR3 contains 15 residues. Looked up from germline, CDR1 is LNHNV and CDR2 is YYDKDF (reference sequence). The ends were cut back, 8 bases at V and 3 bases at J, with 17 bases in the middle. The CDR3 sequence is CATSGGAQYNQPQHF. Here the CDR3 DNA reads TGTGCCACCTCCGGGGGGGCACAGTACAATCAGCCCCAGCATTTT.

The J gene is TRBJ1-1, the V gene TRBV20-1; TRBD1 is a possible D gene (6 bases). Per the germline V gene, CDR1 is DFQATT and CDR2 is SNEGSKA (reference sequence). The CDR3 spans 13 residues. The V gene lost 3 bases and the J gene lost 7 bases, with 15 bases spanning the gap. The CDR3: CSARETVRGEAFF. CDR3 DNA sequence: TGCAGTGCTAGGGAGACAGTCAGGGGTGAAGCTTTCTTT.

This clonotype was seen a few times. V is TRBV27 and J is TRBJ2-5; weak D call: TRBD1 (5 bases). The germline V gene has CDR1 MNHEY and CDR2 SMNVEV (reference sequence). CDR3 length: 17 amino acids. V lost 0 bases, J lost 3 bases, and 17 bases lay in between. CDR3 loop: CASSLSPGKRVEETQYF. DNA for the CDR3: TGTGCCAGCAGTTTATCACCAGGGAAAAGAGTTGAAGAGACCCAGTACTTC.

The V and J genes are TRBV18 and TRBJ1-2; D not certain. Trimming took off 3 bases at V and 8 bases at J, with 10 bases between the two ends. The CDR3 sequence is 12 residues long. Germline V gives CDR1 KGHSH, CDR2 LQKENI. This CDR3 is CASSPMGWGYTF. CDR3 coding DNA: TGTGCCAGCTCACCTATGGGATGGGGCTACACCTTC.

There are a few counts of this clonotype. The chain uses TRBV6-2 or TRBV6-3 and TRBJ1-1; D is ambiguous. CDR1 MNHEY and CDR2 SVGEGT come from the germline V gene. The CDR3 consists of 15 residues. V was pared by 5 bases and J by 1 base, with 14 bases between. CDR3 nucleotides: TGTGCCAGCAGTGGCCGGGCAGCCCAGAACACTGAAGCTTTCTTT. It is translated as CASSGRAAQNTEAFF.

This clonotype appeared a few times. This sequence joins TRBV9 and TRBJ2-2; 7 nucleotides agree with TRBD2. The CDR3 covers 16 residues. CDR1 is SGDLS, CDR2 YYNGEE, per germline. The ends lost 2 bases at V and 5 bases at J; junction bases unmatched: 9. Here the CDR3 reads CASSVTTSTVTGELFF. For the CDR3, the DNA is TGTGCCAGCAGCGTGACGACTAGCACGGTTACCGGGGAGCTGTTTTTT.

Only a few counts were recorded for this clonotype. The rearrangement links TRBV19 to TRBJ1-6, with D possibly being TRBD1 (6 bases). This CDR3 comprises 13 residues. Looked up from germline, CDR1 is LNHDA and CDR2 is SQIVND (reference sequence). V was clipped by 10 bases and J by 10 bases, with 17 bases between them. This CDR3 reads CATSTGSNSPLHF. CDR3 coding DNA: TGTGCCACTTCGACAGGATCTAACTCACCCCTCCACTTT.

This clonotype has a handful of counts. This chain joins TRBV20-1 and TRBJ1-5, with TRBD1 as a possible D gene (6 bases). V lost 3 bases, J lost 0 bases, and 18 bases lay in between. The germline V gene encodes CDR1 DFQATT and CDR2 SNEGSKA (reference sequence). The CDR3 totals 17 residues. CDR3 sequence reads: CSARGDKVPYSNQPQHF. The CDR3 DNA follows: TGCAGTGCTAGGGGGGACAAGGTCCCTTATAGCAATCAGCCCCAGCATTTT.